This TCR beta chain was found in a study of prognosis after radiotherapy for stage I lung cancer. Looking at the study overall: There were 15 or so patients with newly diagnosed primary stage I lung tumors and about five patients with oligometastatic NSCLC after surgical resection of the primary tumor.

Study outcomes and limitations: Usage of the TRBV and TRBJ genes (in patients with versus without metastases) was reportedly different. Patients who developed distant metastases had lower Shannon entropy after stereotactic body radiation therapy.

Amplification of TCR beta CDR3 from genomic DNA used two-round multiplex PCR. Primers were specific to each TRBV and TRBJ gene in first-round PCR. Each CDR3 protein gets one entry after TCRdb re-called the multiplex PCR reads with MiXCR. The table includes about 21,000 distinct CDR3 sequences, around 40% detected once. This CDR3 is 15 amino acids long. V gave up 2 bases and J gave up 0 bases, with 9 bases separating them. The germline CDR1 and CDR2 sequences are SGHRS and YFSETQ. Comments on this clonotype: Its antigen is unidentified.

On CT and PET/CT, all patients were node-negative, and none had prior chemotherapy, radiotherapy or other malignancies. This rearrangement joins TRBV5-1 to TRBJ1-3; TRBD1 might be the D (5 bases). Material: PBMCs, obtained before or after stereotactic body radiation therapy (not recorded which). The sequence came from a donor over 45 with non-small cell lung cancer. CDR3 bases: TGCGCCAGCAGCTTCGGGGGGAGCTCTGGAAACACCATATATTTT. This codes for CASSFGGSSGNTIYF. The entire variable domain, with the rest obtained from reference TRBV5-1 and TRBJ1-3, is as follows: KAGVTQTPRYLIKTRGQQVTLSCSPISGHRSVSWYQQTPGQGLQFLFEYFSETQRNKGNFPGRFSGRQFSNSRSEMNVSTLELGDSALYLCASSFGGSSGNTIYFGEGSWLTVV.